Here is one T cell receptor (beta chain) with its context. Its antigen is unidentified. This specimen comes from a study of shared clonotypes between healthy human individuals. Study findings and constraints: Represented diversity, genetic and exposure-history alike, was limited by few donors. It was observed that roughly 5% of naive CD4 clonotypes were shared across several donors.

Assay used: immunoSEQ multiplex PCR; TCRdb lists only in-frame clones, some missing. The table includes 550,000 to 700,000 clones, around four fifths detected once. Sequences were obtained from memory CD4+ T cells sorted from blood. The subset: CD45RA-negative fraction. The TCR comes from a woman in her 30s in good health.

CDR3: CASSGRDRGAYEQYF. The CDR3 DNA is TGTGCCAGCAGTGGGCGGGACAGGGGAGCCTACGAGCAGTACTTC. V is TRBV25-1 and J is TRBJ2-7; 10 bases match TRBD1. CDR3 length: 15 residues. J gave up 2 bases and V 4 bases, and 5 bases lay outside the gene matches. From germline, CDR1 is MGHDK and CDR2 SYGVNS.